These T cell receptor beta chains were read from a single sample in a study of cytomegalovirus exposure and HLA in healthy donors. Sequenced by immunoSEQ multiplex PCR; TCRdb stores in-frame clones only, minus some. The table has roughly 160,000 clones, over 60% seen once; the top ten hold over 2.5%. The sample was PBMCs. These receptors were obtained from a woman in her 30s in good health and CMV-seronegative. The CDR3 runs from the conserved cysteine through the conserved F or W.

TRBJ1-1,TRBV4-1,CASRPTAKNTEAFF
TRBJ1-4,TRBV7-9,CASSTRTGPNEKLFF
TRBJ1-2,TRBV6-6,CASSLGQGLANYGYTF
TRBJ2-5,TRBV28,CASTYGQPRGTQYF
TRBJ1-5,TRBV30,CAWSRRGNQPQHF
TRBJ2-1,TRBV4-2,CASSQTGGGPYNEQFF
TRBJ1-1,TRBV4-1,CASSQQGSTEAFF
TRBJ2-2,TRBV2,CASSEGAPGELFF
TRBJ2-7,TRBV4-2,CASSQDYKGNSYEQYF
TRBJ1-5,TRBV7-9,CASSLGTGGINQPQHF
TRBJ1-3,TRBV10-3,CAIRDSDYSGNTIYF
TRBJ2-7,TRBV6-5,CASRTGTGGFYEQYF
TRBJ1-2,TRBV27,CASSFSGGNYGYTF
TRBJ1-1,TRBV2,CASSDLTMNTEAFF
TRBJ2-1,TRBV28,CASGSGGIAPYNEQFF
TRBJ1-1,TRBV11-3,CASSLEGGQNTEAFF
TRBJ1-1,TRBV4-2,CASSQEAILNTEAFF
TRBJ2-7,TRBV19,CASGTATSYEQYF
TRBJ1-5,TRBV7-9,CASSRDRGPNQPQHF
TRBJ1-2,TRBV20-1,CSVLQNYGYTF
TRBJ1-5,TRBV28,CASSFIRVLQPQHF
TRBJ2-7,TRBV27,CASSYRSSYEQYF
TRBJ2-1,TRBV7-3,CASSLGPYNEQFF
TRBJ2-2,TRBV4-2,CASSLTGELFF
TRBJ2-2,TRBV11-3,CASSLGVWRGGTGELFF
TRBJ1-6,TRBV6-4,CASRGGGENSPLHF
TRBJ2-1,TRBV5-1,CASSLEGQGSYNEQFF
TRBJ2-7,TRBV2,CASITGYSNSYEQYF
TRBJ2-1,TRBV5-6,CASSAQQGIGYNEQFF
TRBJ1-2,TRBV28,CASSSAQNYGYTF
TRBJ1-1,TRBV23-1,CASSQSGQNTEAFF
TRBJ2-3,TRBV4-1,CASSQDEADALDTQYF
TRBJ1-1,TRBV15,CATSRSMNTEAFF
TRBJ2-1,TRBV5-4,CASSLAGTSGSYNEQFF
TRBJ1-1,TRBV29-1,CSVGTGYTEAFF
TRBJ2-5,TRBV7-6,CASSRTGAETQYF
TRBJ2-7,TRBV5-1,CASSLDRAQYF
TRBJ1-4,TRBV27,CASSLGTGVEKLFF
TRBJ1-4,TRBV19,CASTDRVEIEKLFF
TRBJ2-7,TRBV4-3,CASSTYTGTTYEQYF